A single sample gave rise to the 27 T cell receptor beta chains below, sequenced in a study of vaccination and CD4 T cells after COVID-19. What these receptors recognize is not known. The treatment was: roughly 10-day PBMC culture with coronavirus spike peptide pools or control peptides (ViraFEST assay). Oncomine TCR Beta short-read sequencing was applied to DNA from cultured CD4+ T cells. Each CDR3 protein is one row after TCRdb ran MiXCR on the PCR reads. The sample gives over 15,000 distinct CDR3 sequences, approximately 40% of which show up once; around 20% is in the top ten. Sequencing was done on a sample of cultured CD4+ T cells from blood. The origin of the receptors is a human donor with COVID-19.

The chain is built from TRBV25-1 and TRBJ2-6; tentative D call: TRBD1 (6 bases). V lost 4 bases to trimming and J lost 2 bases, with 9 bases between them. CDR1 is MGHDK and CDR2 is SYGVNS in the germline V gene. This CDR3 is 15 amino acids long. The CDR3 here is CASSARGAGANVLTF. The CDR3, as DNA: TGTGCCAGCAGTGCCAGGGGCGCTGGGGCCAACGTCCTGACTTTC.

The rearrangement links TRBV7-2 to TRBJ2-3, with D hard to call. Germline lookup yields CDR1 SGHTA and CDR2 FQGNSA. V was cut by 1 base and J by 6 bases, with 11 bases left in between. This CDR3 is built from 14 residues. CDR3 region: CASSLDKGSDTQYF. The CDR3 DNA follows: TGTGCCAGCAGCTTAGATAAGGGTTCGGATACGCAGTATTTT.

This chain uses TRBV9 with TRBJ1-2; D unresolved. V was pared by 0 bases and J by 6 bases, with 15 bases between. The CDR3 loop spans 15 amino acids. The germline gives CDR1 SGDLS, CDR2 YYNGEE. The CDR3 loop reads CASSVEAGRTNGYTF. CDR3 in DNA: TGTGCCAGCAGCGTAGAAGCAGGCAGAACGAATGGCTACACCTTC.

This clonotype was seen more than once but under ten times. The genes are TRBV6-5 and TRBJ2-1; the D is unclear. V was trimmed by 4 bases and J by 4 bases, leaving 5 bases between them. The length of the CDR3 is 12 residues. Germline assignment: CDR1 MNHEY and CDR2 SVGAGI. The CDR3 DNA follows: TGTGCCAGCAGTTCGACATACAATGAGCAGTTCTTC. Protein: CASSSTYNEQFF.

This clonotype was detected a few times. The chain employs TRBV6-2 or TRBV6-3 and TRBJ1-5, with unresolved D. The CDR3 consists of 15 residues. The germline gives CDR1 MNHEY, CDR2 SVGEGT. V lost 4 bases and J lost 0, with 10 bases in between. The CDR3 DNA is TGTGCCAGCAGTTCCGCCGGGGTTAGCAATCAGCCCCAGCATTTT. Protein sequence: CASSSAGVSNQPQHF.

For this clonotype: This CDR3 is missing its conserved last phenylalanine or tryptophan, likely due to a read error. The chain recombines TRBV6-1 with TRBJ1-2; 8 bases agree with TRBD1. The V segment lost 1 base and the J segment 6 bases; nucleotides outside the gene matches: 4. Germline V gene lookup returns CDR1 MNHNS and CDR2 SASEGT. The CDR3 is 14 amino acids. Here the CDR3 DNA reads TGTGCCAGCAGTGAAGTGACAGGGGTTGATGGCTACACCCTC. The encoded protein is CASSEVTGVDGYTL.

This clonotype was counted a few times. V is TRBV20-1 and J is TRBJ2-5, with TRBD2 identical over 11 bases. Germline CDR1 DFQATT, CDR2 SNEGSKA (reference sequence). J was trimmed by 5 bases and V by 5 bases; bases with no gene match: 10. CDR3 length equals 15 residues. The CDR3 sequence is CSAPYSGGALETQYF. The CDR3, as DNA: TGCAGTGCTCCTTATAGCGGGGGGGCGTTGGAGACCCAGTACTTC.

V usage is TRBV27 and J usage is TRBJ2-1; the D is unclear. V lost 6 bases, J lost 8 bases, and 14 bases lay in between. The germline V gene has CDR1 MNHEY and CDR2 SMNVEV (reference sequence). The CDR3 spans 13 residues. CDR3 coding DNA: TGTGCCAGCAGCGCGACAAGCCGGGATGAGCAGTTCTTC. Translating gives CASSATSRDEQFF.

This clonotype was detected a few times. Germline is not matched at one junction end, which may reflect a read error. The J gene is TRBJ2-3, the V gene TRBV27; D not certain. This CDR3 has 13 amino acids. The germline V gene has CDR1 MNHEY and CDR2 SMNVEV (reference sequence). The chain's CDR3 is CASSLSSTDTQYF. DNA for the CDR3: TGTGCCAGCAGTCTATCGAGCACAGATACGCAGTATTTT.

The chain is built from TRBV5-1 and TRBJ1-6, with TRBD1 as a possible D gene (6 bases). The CDR3 runs 16 residues. Germline assignment: CDR1 SGHRS and CDR2 YFSETQ. The V end lost 3 bases, the J end lost 0 bases, and 10 bases lay between the germline ends. CDR3 nucleotides: TGCGCCAGCAGCTCAGGGGCAAGCTCCTATAATTCACCCCTCCACTTT. Residues: CASSSGASSYNSPLHF.

The rearrangement links TRBV10-3 to TRBJ2-3; D perhaps matches TRBD1 (6 bases). V lost 10 bases to trimming and J lost 6 bases, with 17 bases between them. The CDR3 has 13 residues. Germline V gives CDR1 ENHRY, CDR2 SYGVKD. Written as DNA, the CDR3 is TGTGCCACCCGGGACACCGATGGCGATACGCAGTATTTT. Encoded protein: CATRDTDGDTQYF.

This chain joins TRBV24-1 and TRBJ2-3, with D uncertain. The V and J ends lost 5 bases and 2 bases respectively, with 4 bases between them. CDR3 size: 12 residues. Germline-derived CDR1 and CDR2 are KGHDR and SFDVKD. The CDR3 bases are TGTGCCACCAGTGGTGACACAGATACGCAGTATTTT. Translated: CATSGDTDTQYF.

The chain carries TRBV20-1 and TRBJ2-7, with D perhaps matching TRBD1 or TRBD2 (6 bases each). The germline V and J ends were trimmed by 5 bases and 3 bases, with 20 bases remaining between them. Germline-derived CDR1 and CDR2 are DFQATT and SNEGSKA (reference sequence). The CDR3 is made up of 15 amino acids. The CDR3: CSARGRTARDYEQYF. CDR3 nucleotide sequence: TGCAGTGCTCGGGGGAGGACAGCACGGGACTACGAGCAGTACTTC.

The rearrangement uses TRBV7-2 and TRBJ1-6; 7 bases are a match to TRBD1. The CDR3 runs 14 residues. Per germline, CDR1 SGHTA and CDR2 FQGNSA. With V trimmed by 5 bases and J by 10 bases, 8 bases remained unmatched. Here the CDR3 reads CASSPFGQASPLHF. The CDR3 DNA reads as TGTGCCAGCAGCCCCTTCGGACAGGCCTCACCCCTCCACTTT.

This clonotype showed up just a few times. The chain combines TRBV7-2 with TRBJ2-3; 7 positions match TRBD1. The length of the CDR3 is 16 residues. Looked up from germline, CDR1 is SGHTA and CDR2 is FQGNSA. Trimming at V came to 5 bases and at J to 0 bases, leaving 8 bases not matched to a gene. The CDR3 protein is CASSNPQGLSTDTQYF. The CDR3 nucleotides read TGTGCCAGCAGCAACCCACAGGGGCTGAGCACAGATACGCAGTATTTT.

The CDR3 nucleotides are TGTGCCAGCAGTTCCATCACAGGAAGGGCCAACACTGAAGCTTTCTTT. This translates into CASSSITGRANTEAFF. This rearrangement joins TRBV12-3 or TRBV12-4 to TRBJ1-1; D perhaps matches TRBD1 (5 bases). The CDR3 loop spans 16 amino acids. Trimming left V 4 bases short and J 2 bases short, with 17 bases between.

CDR3 DNA sequence: TGCAGTGCTAGAGCTGGGGGCGGGACTTCCTTCGTTGCGGGTGAGCAGTTCTTC. Residues: CSARAGGGTSFVAGEQFF. V is TRBV20-1 and J is TRBJ2-1, with D perhaps being TRBD1 or TRBD2 (6 bases each). The germline V and J ends were trimmed by 1 base and 9 bases, with 28 bases remaining between them. CDR1 DFQATT and CDR2 SNEGSKA come from the germline V gene (reference sequence). The CDR3 extends over 18 amino acids.

The sample holds a few counts of this clonotype. This chain joins TRBV14 and TRBJ1-1, with a tentative D call TRBD1 (6 bases). V shed 3 bases and J shed 1 base, with 15 bases lying between them. CDR1 is SGHDN and CDR2 is FVKESK in the germline V gene. CDR3 length equals 16 residues. In DNA form, the CDR3 reads TGTGCCAGCAGCCACCGGACAGTCGACCAGAACACTGAAGCTTTCTTT. Translating it yields CASSHRTVDQNTEAFF.

This chain links TRBV11-3 with TRBJ1-2; D gene uncertain. Germline V gene lookup returns CDR1 SGHNT and CDR2 YENEEA. Trimming removed 3 bases from V and 2 bases from J, with 7 bases in between. CDR3 length: 13 residues. The CDR3 DNA reads TGTGCCAGCAGCTTGGGCCAGAACTATGGCTACACCTTC. It is translated as CASSLGQNYGYTF.

The chain combines TRBV27 with TRBJ1-5; D is undetermined. The CDR3 is made up of 14 amino acids. Trimming took 5 bases from V and 0 from J, leaving 8 bases between them. Germline assignment: CDR1 MNHEY and CDR2 SMNVEV (reference sequence). The CDR3 nucleotides are TGTGCCAGCAGTGGAGGGTATAGCAATCAGCCCCAGCATTTT. This gives the protein CASSGGYSNQPQHF.

J is TRBJ1-1 and V is TRBV4-3; no firm D call. Germline V gene data show CDR1 as LGHNA and CDR2 as YSLEER. This CDR3 comprises 13 residues. V was clipped by 3 bases and J by 3 bases, with 8 bases between them. The CDR3 coding sequence is TGCGCCAGCAGCCATGGGCCGGACACTGAAGCTTTCTTT. This codes for CASSHGPDTEAFF.

The V gene is TRBV20-1, the J gene TRBJ1-5; 7 bases map to TRBD1. V trimming: 3 bases; J trimming: 7 bases; junction bases outside the gene matches: 3. The CDR3 is 12 residues long. Germline V gene data show CDR1 as DFQATT and CDR2 as SNEGSKA (reference sequence). CDR3 in amino acids: CSARRQGQPQHF. In DNA form, the CDR3 reads TGCAGTGCTAGGAGACAGGGCCAGCCCCAGCATTTT.

The chain carries TRBV5-1 and TRBJ2-2, with D uncertain. V was cut by 5 bases and J by 1 base, with 9 bases left in between. The CDR3 is made up of 14 amino acids. Per germline, CDR1 SGHRS and CDR2 YFSETQ. This CDR3 reads CASRAKENTGELFF. DNA for the CDR3: TGCGCCAGCAGGGCCAAAGAGAACACCGGGGAGCTGTTTTTT.

The chain uses TRBV6-1 and TRBJ1-4; the match to TRBD1 covers 9 bases. The germline gives CDR1 MNHNS, CDR2 SASEGT. Trimming cost V 10 bases and J 6 bases; bases outside gene matches: 9. The CDR3 is 14 amino acids. CDR3 amino acids: CAITPGQGYEKLFF. CDR3 bases: TGTGCCATCACACCGGGACAGGGATATGAAAAACTGTTTTTT.

The chain joins TRBV5-1 to TRBJ2-5; no firm D call. From germline, CDR1 is SGHRS and CDR2 YFSETQ. The CDR3 totals 11 residues. The V and J ends lost 2 bases and 4 bases respectively, with 3 bases between them. CDR3 in DNA: TGCGCCAGCAGCTTTTCAGAGACCCAGTACTTC. Its protein product is CASSFSETQYF.

The chain couples TRBV9 to TRBJ1-1, with 7 bases fitting TRBD1. Germline lookup yields CDR1 SGDLS and CDR2 YYNGEE. CDR3 length: 15 amino acids. J was trimmed by 1 base and V by 4 bases; bases with no gene match: 7. The CDR3 spells CASSPINRGNTEAFF. In DNA, the CDR3 is TGTGCCAGCAGCCCTATAAACAGGGGGAACACTGAAGCTTTCTTT. Drawing the rest from reference TRBV9 and TRBJ1-1, the complete variable domain is DSGVTQTPKHLITATGQRVTLRCSPRSGDLSVYWYQQSLDQGLQFLIQYYNGEERAKGNILERFSAQQFPDLHSELNLSSLELGDSALYFCASSPINRGNTEAFFGQGTRLTVV.

This clonotype has a handful of counts. The chain joins TRBV11-3 to TRBJ1-5, with 7 bases aligning to TRBD1. CDR3 length equals 13 residues. Germline-derived CDR1 and CDR2 are SGHNT and YENEEA. V gave up 2 bases and J gave up 6 bases; unmatched junction bases: 1. CDR3 coding DNA: TGTGCCAGCAGCTTACAGGGGGGTCAGCCCCAGCATTTT. Translating gives CASSLQGGQPQHF.